A selection of T cell receptor beta chains follows, all from one sample in a study of CD8 T cells in ankylosing spondylitis. TCRdb re-analysed the 5' RACE reads in MiXCR, keeping a single row per CDR3 protein. Here the sample spans approximately 200,000 distinct CDR3 sequences, roughly 13% being singletons. The sample taken for sequencing was blood, either unsorted or a sorted T cell fraction (not recorded which). These receptors all come from a male donor with ankylosing spondylitis or in good health (not recorded which). CDR3s include the opening cysteine and the closing phenylalanine or tryptophan. A D gene is named only where the DNA matches it firmly. Only part of the rows carry a size: once, few, many, or a class if the clone is expanded.

v_gene	d_gene	j_gene	abundance	CDR3nt	CDR3aa
TRBV7-9	-	TRBJ1-1	-	TGTGCCAGCAGCTTCCCAGGGCTATCCGAAGCTTTCTTT	CASSFPGLSEAFF
TRBV18	-	TRBJ2-3	-	TGTGCCAGCTCACCGAAGGGACACCATACGCAGTATTTT	CASSPKGHHTQYF
TRBV7-9	-	TRBJ2-3	many	TGTGCCAGCAGCCACCAGGAGGGCACAGATACGCAGTATTTT	CASSHQEGTDTQYF
TRBV20-1	-	TRBJ2-7	-	TGCAGTGCTAGGGAGAACTACGAGCAGTACTTC	CSARENYEQYF
TRBV29-1	TRBD1	TRBJ1-2	-	TGCAGCGTCGGGACAGATGGCTACACCTTC	CSVGTDGYTF
TRBV29-1	TRBD2	TRBJ2-1	-	TGCAGCGTTGAAATGGGGACTAGCCCGACGGATGAGCAGTTCTTC	CSVEMGTSPTDEQFF
TRBV2	-	TRBJ2-5	-	TGTGCCAGCAGTGAATTTCGGCTAGGGGAAGAGACCCAGTACTTC	CASSEFRLGEETQYF
TRBV29-1	-	TRBJ2-5	many	TGCAGCGTTCGCGCCGGGACCCAGTACTTC	CSVRAGTQYF
TRBV4-1	-	TRBJ1-2	many	TGCGCCAGCAGCCAAGATTCCGGGGGATACTATGGCTACACCTTC	CASSQDSGGYYGYTF
TRBV6-5	-	TRBJ2-1	few	TGTGCCAGCAGTTACTCTCTAGCAAATGAGCAGTTCTTC	CASSYSLANEQFF
TRBV3-1	-	TRBJ1-2	-	TGTGCCAGCAGCCAACCCGGGGGGGAAGATGGCTACACCTTC	CASSQPGGEDGYTF
TRBV4-1	-	TRBJ2-3	-	TGCGCCAGCAGGGTAGGGGGAATGGGATACTCTAGCACAGATACGCAGTATTTT	CASRVGGMGYSSTDTQYF
TRBV4-1	TRBD2	TRBJ2-1	-	TGCGCCAGCAGCCAAGTGAGCGGGAGGTCAAATGAGCAGTTCTTC	CASSQVSGRSNEQFF
TRBV4-1	-	TRBJ2-5	-	TGCGCCAGCAGCCCCGTGGGGGTAGCGGAGACCCAGTACTTC	CASSPVGVAETQYF
TRBV19	-	TRBJ1-2	-	TGTGCCAGTAGTATTCAGCGCTATGGCTACACCTTC	CASSIQRYGYTF
TRBV18	TRBD1	TRBJ2-3	many	TGTGCCAGCTCACCACCGGACAGGGTTAGCACAGATACGCAGTATTTT	CASSPPDRVSTDTQYF
TRBV12-5	TRBD1	TRBJ1-1	-	TGTGCTAGCGCAAGTGGGACAGGGGTCACTGAAGCTTTCTTT	CASASGTGVTEAFF
TRBV13	-	TRBJ2-1	many	TGTGCCAGCAGCCTCGGGAGAGACAACAATGAGCAGTTCTTC	CASSLGRDNNEQFF
TRBV10-2	TRBD1	TRBJ2-1	few	TGCGCCACCGTTCATTCCGGGACAGGGACCTACAATGAGCAGTTCTTC	CATVHSGTGTYNEQFF
TRBV10-3	-	TRBJ2-1	few	TGTGCCATCAGTGAGTCTATGACAGGTCCATGGGATGAGCAGTTCTTC	CAISESMTGPWDEQFF
TRBV6-4	TRBD2	TRBJ2-1	few	TGTGCCAGCAGTGAAATAGCGGGAGAAGGGGGCAATGAGCAGTTCTTC	CASSEIAGEGGNEQFF
TRBV20-1	-	TRBJ2-1	-	TGCAGTGCTAGAGGGACCCGAGTGACTGAGCAGTTCTTC	CSARGTRVTEQFF
TRBV6-1	-	TRBJ1-1	-	TGTGCCAGCAGCCTACATTTGGAAGGGGACACTGAAGCTTTCTTT	CASSLHLEGDTEAFF
TRBV4-1	-	TRBJ1-2	-	TGCGCCAGCAGCCAAGTAGTGGGGGCGCGGGGCTACACCTTC	CASSQVVGARGYTF
TRBV7-9	-	TRBJ2-7	few	TGTGCCAGCAGCCCGACAGGGGAGGGGGGCGAGCAGTACTTC	CASSPTGEGGEQYF
TRBV12-5	-	TRBJ2-1	few	TGTGCTAGTGGAGAGGGCGGGGCAGGCCTATACAATGAGCAGTTCTTC	CASGEGGAGLYNEQFF
TRBV5-4	-	TRBJ2-7	-	TGTGCCAGCAGCTTCAGCCAAGGCGAGCAGTACTTC	CASSFSQGEQYF
TRBV12-3/TRBV12-4	-	TRBJ2-1	-	TGTGCCAGCAGTTTAGGGCAAACCGAGCAGTTCTTC	CASSLGQTEQFF
TRBV4-1	TRBD1	TRBJ1-6	-	TGCGCCAGCAGCCGAGACAGGGGAATCGTGTCACCCCTCCACTTT	CASSRDRGIVSPLHF
TRBV15	TRBD2	TRBJ2-1	many	TGTGCCACCAGCAGAGATCGGGGACTAGCGGGCTACAATGAGCAGTTCTTC	CATSRDRGLAGYNEQFF
TRBV20-1	TRBD2	TRBJ2-3	few	TGCAGTGCTAGAGTTCCACTAGCGGGAGGCCCCGGGGATACGCAGTATTTT	CSARVPLAGGPGDTQYF
TRBV14	-	TRBJ2-1	-	TGTGCCAGCAGCCAAGACTCGGGGACACTTTCCTACAATGAGCAGTTCTTC	CASSQDSGTLSYNEQFF
TRBV7-8	-	TRBJ2-5	-	TGTGCCAGCAGCTTAGTCCACCAAGAGACCCAGTACTTC	CASSLVHQETQYF
TRBV11-2	-	TRBJ2-7	few	TGTGCCAGCAGTATGGGGGGCTACGAGCAGTACTTC	CASSMGGYEQYF
TRBV4-1	-	TRBJ1-3	-	TGCGCCAGCAGCCCCCGGGCGGACTACTCTGGAAACACCATATATTTT	CASSPRADYSGNTIYF
TRBV20-1	-	TRBJ2-7	few	TGCAGTGCTACCACGGACCGCTACGAGCAGTACTTC	CSATTDRYEQYF
TRBV12-5	-	TRBJ2-2	few	TGTGCTACTAGTCAGGAATTGACCGGGGAGCTGTTTTTT	CATSQELTGELFF
TRBV7-9	TRBD1	TRBJ2-3	-	TGTGCCAGCAGCTTAACCACAGGGGCAGATACGCAGTATTTT	CASSLTTGADTQYF
TRBV3-1	-	TRBJ2-1	-	TGTGCCAGCAGCCAAGTGGGAGGCGATGAGCAGTTCTTC	CASSQVGGDEQFF
TRBV15	-	TRBJ1-1	-	TGTGCCACCAGCAGAGCTCGGAACACTGAAGCTTTCTTT	CATSRARNTEAFF
TRBV4-1	TRBD2	TRBJ2-1	many	TGCGCCAGCACTAGCGGGAATGAGCAGTTCTTC	CASTSGNEQFF
TRBV7-8	-	TRBJ2-3	few	TGTGCCAGCAGCTCGCTTATGGGAGATACGCAGTATTTT	CASSSLMGDTQYF